The 29 T cell receptor beta chains in this list originate from one sample, sequenced in a study of blood T cell repertoires in COVID-19. Data came from immunoSEQ multiplex PCR; TCRdb stores just in-frame clones and leaves some out. The table lists about 300,000 clones, about nine tenths of them singletons, with about 4% in the top ten. The material sequenced was PBMCs or T cells enriched from blood (not recorded which). These receptor sequences come from a man in his thirties or forties who had recovered from COVID-19.

For the CDR3, the DNA is TGTGCCAGCAGATTGGACAGGGAATGGGGTCAGCCCCAGCATTTT. Translated, it gives CASRLDREWGQPQHF. V is TRBV2 and J is TRBJ1-5; 8 bases line up with TRBD1. The CDR3 spans 15 residues. Germline V gene sequence: CDR1 SNHLY, CDR2 FYNNEI. Trimming removed 6 bases from V and 6 bases from J; junction bases left unmatched: 10.

This chain joins TRBV19 and TRBJ1-1; D is undetermined. V lost 2 bases, J lost 1 base, and 8 bases lay in between. This CDR3 has 14 residues. Per the germline V gene, CDR1 is LNHDA and CDR2 is SQIVND (reference sequence). CDR3 sequence (DNA): TGTGCCAGTAGTATAACCGGAGGGAACACTGAAGCTTTCTTT. Translated, it gives CASSITGGNTEAFF.

The V and J genes are TRBV5-6 and TRBJ2-7; 9 bases agree with TRBD2. The V and J ends lost 0 bases and 5 bases, in that order; junction bases with no gene match: 9. Germline values: CDR1 SGHDT, CDR2 YYEEEE. CDR3 length: 16 amino acids. The CDR3 DNA sequence: TGTGCCAGCAGCTTGGAATCTGCGGGGGGGCTGAACGAGCAGTACTTC. Protein product: CASSLESAGGLNEQYF.

This chain joins TRBV6-5 and TRBJ2-7; TRBD1 matches at 7 bases. CDR3 size: 13 residues. Trimming removed 6 bases from V and 8 bases from J; junction bases left unmatched: 10. Germline CDR1 is MNHEY and CDR2 is SVGAGI. CDR3: CASSPDRERKQYF. In nucleotides, the CDR3 is TGTGCCAGCAGCCCCGACAGGGAAAGAAAGCAGTACTTC.

The V and J genes are TRBV6-5 and TRBJ2-1, with 7 bases identical to TRBD2. The CDR3 has 14 amino acids. Germline trimming cut 2 bases from V and 6 bases from J; bases unmatched to any gene: 4. Germline V CDR1 and CDR2: MNHEY, SVGAGI. The CDR3 protein is CASSYAGEGNEQFF. The CDR3 DNA reads TGTGCCAGCAGTTACGCGGGAGAGGGCAATGAGCAGTTCTTC.

This sequence joins TRBV30 and TRBJ2-7; 10 nucleotides align to TRBD2. The V and J ends lost 3 bases and 2 bases, in that order; junction bases with no gene match: 4. The CDR3 sequence is 14 residues long. Germline V gives CDR1 GTSNPN, CDR2 SVGIG (reference sequence). The CDR3 protein is CAWRRAGGTYEQYF. The CDR3 DNA is TGTGCCTGGAGGAGAGCGGGAGGGACCTACGAGCAGTACTTC.

The chain combines TRBV11-3 with TRBJ1-2, with TRBD1 matching over 7 bases. The V segment lost 4 bases and the J segment 5 bases; nucleotides outside the gene matches: 13. The germline gives CDR1 SGHNT, CDR2 YENEEA. The CDR3 is 16 residues long. CDR3 loop: CASSSEVLGTEYGYTF. In nucleotides, the CDR3 is TGTGCCAGCAGCTCCGAAGTGTTAGGGACAGAATATGGCTACACCTTC.

CDR3 loop: CASSLGTDEQYF. CDR3 coding DNA: TGTGCCAGCAGCTTGGGCACAGACGAGCAGTACTTC. The chain links TRBV5-6 to TRBJ2-7; the D is unclear. The length of the CDR3 is 12 residues. Trimming pared 0 bases from V and 5 bases from J, leaving 6 bases between. Germline V gives CDR1 SGHDT, CDR2 YYEEEE. The full variable domain, its missing parts supplied by reference TRBV5-6 and TRBJ2-7, is DAGVTQSPTHLIKTRGQQVTLRCSPKSGHDTVSWYQQALGQGPQFIFQYYEEEERQRGNFPDRFSGHQFPNYSSELNVNALLLGDSALYLCASSLGTDEQYFGPGTRLTVT.

The V and J genes are TRBV5-1 and TRBJ2-2; 7 nucleotides agree with TRBD1. V gave up 5 bases and J gave up 1 base; unmatched junction bases: 5. The CDR3 is 15 amino acids. CDR1 and CDR2 from the germline V gene are SGHRS and YFSETQ. The CDR3 DNA follows: TGCGCCAGCAGGAGAACAGGGGAGAACACCGGGGAGCTGTTTTTT. Translating it yields CASRRTGENTGELFF.

The chain couples TRBV19 to TRBJ2-3, with D perhaps TRBD2 (6 bases). CDR3 length: 14 amino acids. Per the germline V gene, CDR1 is LNHDA and CDR2 is SQIVND (reference sequence). Trimming took 5 bases from V and 2 from J, leaving 11 bases between them. CDR3 residues: CASSPRGTTDTQYF. In DNA form, the CDR3 reads TGTGCCAGTAGTCCGCGGGGAACCACAGATACGCAGTATTTT.

The chain combines TRBV14 with TRBJ1-2; 7 nucleotides align to TRBD1. The J segment lost 0 bases and the V segment lost 0 bases, leaving 10 bases of the junction unmatched. The V gene's germline CDR1 is SGHDN and CDR2 FVKESK. The CDR3 sequence is 18 residues long. CDR3 amino acids: CASSQDVMGQRANYGYTF. The DNA for the CDR3 is TGTGCCAGCAGCCAAGACGTGATGGGACAGAGAGCTAACTATGGCTACACCTTC.

The V gene is TRBV14, the J gene TRBJ1-2; D unresolved. CDR1 is SGHDN and CDR2 is FVKESK in the germline V gene. This CDR3 has 14 residues. V lost 8 bases, J lost 8 bases, and 21 bases lay in between. CDR3 amino acids: CASAASMRVEGYTF. In nucleotides, the CDR3 is TGTGCCAGCGCAGCTTCAATGAGGGTCGAGGGCTACACCTTC.

The CDR3 nucleotides read TGTGCCAGTAGTATGGGCAGGGGGCGGCAGATCTATGGCTACACCTTC. The encoded protein is CASSMGRGRQIYGYTF. The J gene is TRBJ1-2, the V gene TRBV19; TRBD1 aligns across 8 bases. The CDR3 is made up of 16 amino acids. Germline CDR1 LNHDA, CDR2 SQIVND (reference sequence). J was trimmed by 4 bases and V by 3 bases; bases with no gene match: 10. Filled out from reference TRBV19 and TRBJ1-2, the complete variable domain reads DGGITQSPKYLFRKEGQNVTLSCEQNLNHDAMYWYRQDPGQGLRLIYYSQIVNDFQKGDIAEGYSVSREKKESFPLTVTSAQKNPTAFYLCASSMGRGRQIYGYTFGSGTRLTVV.

This chain uses TRBV27 with TRBJ1-1; perhaps TRBD1 as D (6 bases). Germline V gives CDR1 MNHEY, CDR2 SMNVEV (reference sequence). This CDR3 region has 18 residues. The ends were cut back, 5 bases at V and 1 base at J, with 23 bases in the middle. The CDR3 is CASSPPPTGRGPNTEAFF. For the CDR3, the DNA is TGTGCCAGCAGTCCACCACCAACAGGCAGGGGACCGAACACTGAAGCTTTCTTT.

The chain carries TRBV29-1 and TRBJ1-1, with a tentative D call TRBD1 (6 bases). The CDR3 has 13 residues. Germline V CDR1 and CDR2: SQVTM, ANQGSEA. Trimming stripped 7 bases from V and 1 base from J, with 13 bases between. The CDR3 protein is CSATQTGNTEAFF. Here the CDR3 DNA reads TGCAGCGCTACACAGACAGGGAACACTGAAGCTTTCTTT.

The chain couples TRBV28 to TRBJ1-5; a possible D gene is TRBD1 (6 bases). From germline, CDR1 is MDHEN and CDR2 SYDVKM. Trimming pared 2 bases from V and 3 bases from J, leaving 20 bases between. This CDR3 is built from 18 residues. The CDR3 here is CASSLPGGGGPPNQPQHF. The CDR3 bases are TGTGCCAGCAGTTTACCGGGCGGCGGGGGGCCTCCCAATCAGCCCCAGCATTTT. Filled out from reference TRBV28 and TRBJ1-5, the complete variable domain reads DVKVTQSSRYLVKRTGEKVFLECVQDMDHENMFWYRQDPGLGLRLIYFSYDVKMKEKGDIPEGYSVSREKKERFSLILESASTNQTSMYLCASSLPGGGGPPNQPQHFGDGTRLSIL.

The V call is TRBV6-5, the J call TRBJ1-1, with D unclear. Germline loops: CDR1 MNHEY, CDR2 SVGAGI. The CDR3 is 15 residues long. Trimming cost V 1 base and J 2 bases, with 11 bases left between them. CDR3 bases: TGTGCCAGCAGTTACTATGGGTCGGGTAACACTGAAGCTTTCTTT. It translates to CASSYYGSGNTEAFF.

This clone was observed a single time. The chain carries TRBV14 and TRBJ2-1; the match to TRBD2 covers 7 bases. CDR3 length: 12 residues. Per germline, CDR1 SGHDN and CDR2 FVKESK. The J segment lost 13 bases and the V segment lost 2 bases, leaving 5 bases of the junction unmatched. CDR3 sequence: CASSQFRDYQFF. The CDR3 DNA reads as TGTGCCAGCAGCCAATTCAGGGACTACCAGTTCTTC. The full variable domain, rest sourced from reference TRBV14 and TRBJ2-1, is EAGVTQFPSHSVIEKGQTVTLRCDPISGHDNLYWYRRVMGKEIKFLLHFVKESKQDESGMPNNRFLAERTGGTYSTLKVQPAELEDSGVYFCASSQFRDYQFFGPGTRLTVL.

This chain joins TRBV5-6 and TRBJ2-5; 10 nucleotides line up with TRBD1. CDR1 and CDR2 (germline): SGHDT, YYEEEE. The CDR3 spans 18 residues. With 4 bases clipped from V and 3 bases from J, the junction kept 15 bases outside the gene matches. As DNA, the CDR3 is TGTGCCAGCAGCACCGGGACAGGGGCACTGGGGTTTGAAGAGACCCAGTACTTC. This gives the protein CASSTGTGALGFEETQYF.

With respect to this clone: Other DNA sequences within the sample encode an identical CDR3. The V gene is TRBV6-5, the J gene TRBJ1-2; 8 nucleotides align to TRBD1. The CDR3 totals 13 residues. The germline V gene has CDR1 MNHEY and CDR2 SVGAGI. V dropped 6 bases and J dropped 3; count of bases not matched to a gene: 3. The CDR3 protein is CASRLTGDYGYTF. CDR3 DNA sequence: TGTGCCAGCAGACTGACAGGGGACTATGGCTACACCTTC.

The genes are TRBV19 and TRBJ2-7; D perhaps matches TRBD2 (5 bases). In germline, CDR1 is LNHDA, CDR2 SQIVND (reference sequence). V lost 0 bases and J lost 6, with 21 bases in between. The CDR3 is 17 amino acids. CDR3 in amino acids: CASSIDGRSGIYREQYF. In nucleotides, the CDR3 is TGTGCCAGTAGTATAGATGGTAGGTCGGGGATCTATCGCGAGCAGTACTTC.

J is TRBJ1-1 and V is TRBV12-3 or TRBV12-4; no clear D gene. This CDR3 spans 13 amino acids. V lost 7 bases and J 1 base, leaving 10 bases between the germline ends. CDR3 bases: TGTGCCAGCACTGCCTCAGGGAACACTGAAGCTTTCTTT. Its translation is CASTASGNTEAFF.

The chain recombines TRBV5-1 with TRBJ1-1; the match to TRBD1 covers 7 bases. V shed 0 bases and J 1 base; nucleotides not matched to a gene: 18. The CDR3 is made up of 20 amino acids. The germline V gene has CDR1 SGHRS and CDR2 YFSETQ. CDR3 region: CASSLGPGDRVGRANTEAFF. The CDR3 DNA sequence: TGCGCCAGCAGCTTGGGCCCCGGCGACAGGGTCGGTCGCGCGAACACTGAAGCTTTCTTT.

CDR3 loop: CASSQTPRDRDVRGEAFF. CDR3 coding DNA: TGCGCCAGCAGTCAGACCCCCCGGGACAGGGATGTGCGCGGTGAAGCTTTCTTT. J is TRBJ1-1 and V is TRBV5-1; 9 nucleotides agree with TRBD1. Germline CDR1 SGHRS, CDR2 YFSETQ. The CDR3 runs 18 residues. The J segment lost 7 bases and the V segment lost 5 bases, leaving 21 bases of the junction unmatched. Full variable domain (remainder filled in from reference TRBV5-1 and TRBJ1-1): KAGVTQTPRYLIKTRGQQVTLSCSPISGHRSVSWYQQTPGQGLQFLFEYFSETQRNKGNFPGRFSGRQFSNSRSEMNVSTLELGDSALYLCASSQTPRDRDVRGEAFFGQGTRLTVV.

The genes are TRBV4-1 and TRBJ1-4, with 9 positions matching TRBD1. This CDR3 has 14 amino acids. Germline-derived CDR1 and CDR2 are MGHRA and YSYEKL. V was clipped by 3 bases and J by 6 bases; unmatched bases: 2. The CDR3 loop reads CASSHRQGDEKLFF. CDR3 DNA: TGCGCCAGCAGCCACAGACAGGGGGATGAAAAACTGTTTTTT.

The chain employs TRBV7-9 and TRBJ2-2; 7 nucleotides match TRBD1. The CDR3 sequence is 17 residues long. The germline V gene encodes CDR1 SEHNR and CDR2 FQNEAQ (reference sequence). V shed 1 base, J shed 0 bases, and the junction held 5 bases outside the gene matches. The CDR3 region has the DNA TGTGCCAGCAGCTTAGTCGGGACAGCTACGAACACCGGGGAGCTGTTTTTT. Its translation: CASSLVGTATNTGELFF.

CDR3 loop: CASSLRTGSASDTQYF. CDR3 coding DNA: TGTGCCAGCAGCTTGAGGACAGGAAGCGCGTCTGATACGCAGTATTTT. The V and J genes are TRBV5-8 and TRBJ2-3; 7 bases match TRBD1. Germline V lookup: CDR1 SGHTS, CDR2 YDEGEE. Trimming removed 1 base from V and 6 bases from J; junction bases left unmatched: 11. This CDR3 is 16 amino acids long. The entire variable domain, with the rest obtained from reference TRBV5-8 and TRBJ2-3, is as follows: EAGVTQSPTHLIKTRGQQATLRCSPISGHTSVYWYQQALGLGLQFLLWYDEGEERNRGNFPPRFSGRQFPNYSSELNVNALELEDSALYLCASSLRTGSASDTQYFGPGTRLTVL.

The chain employs TRBV2 and TRBJ2-1; 7 bases are shared with TRBD1. Germline CDR1 is SNHLY and CDR2 is FYNNEI. V lost 0 bases and J lost 9; bases outside the gene matches: 8. The CDR3 runs 15 residues. The CDR3 DNA is TGTGCCAGCAGTGAAGCGCGGCAGGGGGTGGTTGAGCAGTTCTTC. It yields the protein CASSEARQGVVEQFF.

This rearrangement joins TRBV4-1 to TRBJ2-7; 7 nucleotides agree with TRBD2. Trimming at V came to 0 bases and at J to 4 bases, leaving 6 bases not matched to a gene. This CDR3 is 15 amino acids long. Looked up from germline, CDR1 is MGHRA and CDR2 is YSYEKL. The CDR3 loop is CASSQELRLAYEQYF. DNA of the CDR3: TGCGCCAGCAGCCAAGAGCTGCGACTAGCATACGAGCAGTACTTC.